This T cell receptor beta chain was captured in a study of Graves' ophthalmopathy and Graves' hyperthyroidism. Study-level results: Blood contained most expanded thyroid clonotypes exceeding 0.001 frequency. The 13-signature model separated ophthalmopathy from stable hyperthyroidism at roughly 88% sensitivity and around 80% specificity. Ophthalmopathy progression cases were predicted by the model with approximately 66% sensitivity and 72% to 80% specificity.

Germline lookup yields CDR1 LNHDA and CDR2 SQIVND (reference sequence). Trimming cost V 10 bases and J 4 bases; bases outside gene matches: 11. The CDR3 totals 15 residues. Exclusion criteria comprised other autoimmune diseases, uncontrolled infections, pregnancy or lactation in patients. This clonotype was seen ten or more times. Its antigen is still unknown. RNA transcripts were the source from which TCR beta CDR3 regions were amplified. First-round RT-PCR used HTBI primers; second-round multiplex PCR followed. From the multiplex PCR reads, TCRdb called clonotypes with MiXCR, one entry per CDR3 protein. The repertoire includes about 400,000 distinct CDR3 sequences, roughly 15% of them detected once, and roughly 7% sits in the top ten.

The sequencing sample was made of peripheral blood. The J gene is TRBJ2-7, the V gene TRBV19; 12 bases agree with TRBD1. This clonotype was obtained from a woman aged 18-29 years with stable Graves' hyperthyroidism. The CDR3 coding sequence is TGTGCCACTAGATGGGGGACAGGGGGCGTGTACGAGCAGTACTTC. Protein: CATRWGTGGVYEQYF.